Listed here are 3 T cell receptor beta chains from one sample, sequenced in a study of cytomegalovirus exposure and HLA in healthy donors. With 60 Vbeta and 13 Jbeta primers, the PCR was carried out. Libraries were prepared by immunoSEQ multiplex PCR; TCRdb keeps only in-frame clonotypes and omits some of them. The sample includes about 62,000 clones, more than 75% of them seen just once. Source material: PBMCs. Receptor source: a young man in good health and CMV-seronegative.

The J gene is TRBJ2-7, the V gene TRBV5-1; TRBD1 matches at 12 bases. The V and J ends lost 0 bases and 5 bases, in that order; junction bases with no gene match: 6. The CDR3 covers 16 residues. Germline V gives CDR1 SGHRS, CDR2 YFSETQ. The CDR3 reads CASSLEWDRGLNEQYF. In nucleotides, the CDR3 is TGCGCCAGCAGCTTGGAGTGGGACAGGGGGCTTAACGAGCAGTACTTC.

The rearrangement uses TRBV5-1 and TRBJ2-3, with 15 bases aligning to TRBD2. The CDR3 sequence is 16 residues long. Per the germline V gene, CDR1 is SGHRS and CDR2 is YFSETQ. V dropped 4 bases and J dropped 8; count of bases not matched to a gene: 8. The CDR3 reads CASSGPGLAGGGTQYF. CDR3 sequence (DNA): TGCGCCAGCAGCGGGCCGGGACTAGCGGGGGGAGGTACGCAGTATTTT. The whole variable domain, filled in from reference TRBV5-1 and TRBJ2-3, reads KAGVTQTPRYLIKTRGQQVTLSCSPISGHRSVSWYQQTPGQGLQFLFEYFSETQRNKGNFPGRFSGRQFSNSRSEMNVSTLELGDSALYLCASSGPGLAGGGTQYFGPGTRLTVL.

CDR3 sequence: CASSPRLVNTEAFF. The DNA of the CDR3 is TGTGCCAGCTCACCGAGGCTCGTGAACACTGAAGCTTTCTTT. The genes are TRBV18 and TRBJ1-1, with D hard to call. The ends were cut back, 3 bases at V and 0 bases at J, with 8 bases in the middle. The CDR3 totals 14 residues. The germline V gene encodes CDR1 KGHSH and CDR2 LQKENI.